This is a list of T cell receptor beta chains from one sample in a study of blood T cells in healthy people across ages. TCRdb passed the 5' RACE reads through MiXCR, listing each CDR3 protein once. The sample carries 1,100,000 or so distinct CDR3 sequences, 40% to 45% recorded once. Sequencing was carried out using blood. The receptors shown here come from a woman aged 55-70 years in good health. Both conserved end residues are part of each CDR3. The order of the fields is V gene, J gene, CDR3 protein.

v_gene: TRBV20-1
j_gene: -
CDR3aa: CSASTVGQGPQYEQYF

v_gene: TRBV20-1
j_gene: -
CDR3aa: CSAFRGLAGGIDEQYF

v_gene: TRBV10-1
j_gene: TRBJ2-3
CDR3aa: CASSEPASGKDTQYF

v_gene: TRBV7-6
j_gene: TRBJ2-3
CDR3aa: CASSNRLAGEDTDTQYF

v_gene: TRBV5-1
j_gene: TRBJ2-7
CDR3aa: CASVEGTVNNEQYF

v_gene: TRBV12-5
j_gene: TRBJ2-1
CDR3aa: CASAPAAGAYYNEQFF

v_gene: TRBV20-1
j_gene: TRBJ2-1
CDR3aa: CSARESGRDYNEQFF

v_gene: TRBV6-2/TRBV6-3
j_gene: TRBJ2-1
CDR3aa: CASSYPNTYNEQFF

v_gene: TRBV14
j_gene: TRBJ2-3
CDR3aa: CASSQVRSRWGTDTQYF

v_gene: TRBV18
j_gene: TRBJ2-7
CDR3aa: CASSPPAASTYEQYF

v_gene: TRBV20-1
j_gene: TRBJ2-3
CDR3aa: CSARLAGGRTDTQYF

v_gene: TRBV5-1
j_gene: TRBJ2-6
CDR3aa: CASSSSGFPTSGANVLTF

v_gene: TRBV28
j_gene: TRBJ2-5
CDR3aa: CASSDGGGLETQYF

v_gene: TRBV6-6
j_gene: TRBJ2-5
CDR3aa: CASSYSEVGETQYF

v_gene: TRBV6-2/TRBV6-3
j_gene: -
CDR3aa: CASSYVGAVQETQYF

v_gene: TRBV11-2
j_gene: TRBJ2-7
CDR3aa: CASSPGYGSREQYF

v_gene: TRBV21-1
j_gene: TRBJ2-7
CDR3aa: CASSKARVAGMEQYF

v_gene: TRBV9
j_gene: TRBJ2-1
CDR3aa: CASSVFGDNEQFF

v_gene: TRBV20-1
j_gene: TRBJ2-7
CDR3aa: CSATGTLPYEQYF

v_gene: TRBV5-4
j_gene: TRBJ1-2
CDR3aa: CASSRVGVANYGYTF

v_gene: TRBV4-1
j_gene: TRBJ2-3
CDR3aa: CASSQLLQPLGADTQYF

v_gene: TRBV6-5
j_gene: TRBJ2-1
CDR3aa: CASSYERDGAYNEQFF

v_gene: TRBV20-1
j_gene: TRBJ2-4
CDR3aa: CSTKRQGAAWVAKNIQYF

v_gene: TRBV7-9
j_gene: -
CDR3aa: CASSLPRGQGYEQYF

v_gene: TRBV7-2
j_gene: TRBJ2-1
CDR3aa: CASKRPGDPLYNEQFF

v_gene: TRBV27
j_gene: -
CDR3aa: CASRSLAGGNEQYF

v_gene: TRBV7-6
j_gene: TRBJ2-2
CDR3aa: CASSLGGGVTGELFF

v_gene: TRBV7-2
j_gene: TRBJ1-2
CDR3aa: CASSLRTLRGYTF

v_gene: TRBV7-2
j_gene: TRBJ2-7
CDR3aa: CASSLSTRTYEQYF

v_gene: TRBV9
j_gene: TRBJ2-3
CDR3aa: CASSVGPHTTDTQYF

v_gene: TRBV11-2
j_gene: TRBJ2-3
CDR3aa: CASSFWRLAGGADTQYF

v_gene: TRBV9
j_gene: TRBJ2-7
CDR3aa: CTSSVHTGLEQYF

v_gene: TRBV11-2
j_gene: TRBJ2-7
CDR3aa: CASSYYRTESYEQYF

v_gene: TRBV7-9
j_gene: TRBJ2-5
CDR3aa: CASSPRLAQETQYF

v_gene: TRBV20-1
j_gene: TRBJ2-1
CDR3aa: CSAVKGTRGDEQFF

v_gene: TRBV10-3
j_gene: TRBJ2-1
CDR3aa: CAISESSGLAGSQQFF

v_gene: TRBV7-9
j_gene: TRBJ2-7
CDR3aa: CASSWPDRGLPYEQYF

v_gene: TRBV3-1
j_gene: TRBJ2-7
CDR3aa: CASSQGGTPYEQYF

v_gene: TRBV18
j_gene: TRBJ2-5
CDR3aa: CASSPGMETQYF

v_gene: TRBV20-1
j_gene: -
CDR3aa: CSAPPSGTSGEKTQYF

v_gene: TRBV4-3
j_gene: TRBJ2-1
CDR3aa: CASSPRTGREQFF

v_gene: TRBV14
j_gene: TRBJ2-7
CDR3aa: CASSQEQFRSYEQYF

v_gene: TRBV6-1
j_gene: TRBJ2-5
CDR3aa: CASSEYADLRKEAQYF

v_gene: TRBV20-1
j_gene: TRBJ2-4
CDR3aa: CSASQGGWAKNIQYF

v_gene: TRBV7-9
j_gene: TRBJ1-4
CDR3aa: CASSAPGTGNRVGEKLFF

v_gene: TRBV12-3/TRBV12-4
j_gene: TRBJ1-2
CDR3aa: CASSTDRGFGYTF